This T cell receptor beta chain was sequenced in a study of shared clonotypes between healthy human individuals. Selected positively for CCR7 and CD45RO-negative, naive CD8 cells excluded terminally differentiated effector memory CD45RA+ cells. The table came from immunoSEQ multiplex PCR; TCRdb's copy has only in-frame clones and leaves some out. The sample lists roughly 2 million clones; roughly 95% were seen once. This clonotype was sampled from a man aged 18-30 years in good health. What was sequenced was naive CD8+ T cells sorted from blood.

The CDR3 loop reads CATSPHAGELFF. The CDR3, as DNA: TGTGCCACCAGCCCCCACGCCGGGGAGCTGTTTTTT. This sequence joins TRBV15 and TRBJ2-2; D ambiguous. V shed 5 bases and J shed 6 bases, with 7 bases lying between them. The V gene's germline CDR1 is LNHNV and CDR2 YYDKDF (reference sequence). This CDR3 region has 12 residues.